The entry below describes one TCR beta chain. These data come from a study of blood T cell repertoires in COVID-19. The CDR3 covers 15 residues. Clones were sequenced by immunoSEQ multiplex PCR, and TCRdb holds only the in-frame ones, with some missing. Of a few hundred thousand clones listed, roughly 82% are singletons. The chain recombines TRBV21-1 with TRBJ1-5; the table assigns TRBD1, which was not confirmed against the DNA. TRBV21-1 is noted as a pseudogene. The sequenced sample consisted of peripheral blood. The TCR comes from a human donor in a cohort sampled during active COVID-19. The CDR3 DNA is TGTGCCAGCAGACTTCCCAGGGGGCGCACTCAGCCCCAGCATTTT. Translated, it gives CASRLPRGRTQPQHF.